Below, one T cell receptor (beta chain) is given with its context. The entry originates in a study of T cell changes during pregnancy in multiple sclerosis. V was clipped by 3 bases and J by 6 bases; unmatched bases: 6. Germline V gene lookup returns CDR1 SGHAT and CDR2 FQNNGV. The CDR3 length is 14 residues. The repertoire was sequenced with immunoSEQ multiplex PCR; TCRdb's copy has only in-frame clones and lacks some. The repertoire has approximately 92,000 clones, approximately 93% of them found once; the top ten carry around 0.99%. V gene TRBV11-2 combines with J gene TRBJ1-1; TRBD1 matches at 8 bases. Specimen: peripheral blood, collected after pregnancy. This TCR came from a female donor with multiple sclerosis, enrolled in a pregnancy study. The CDR3 protein is CASSFRQGWAEAFF. CDR3 bases: TGTGCCAGCAGCTTTAGACAGGGGTGGGCTGAAGCTTTCTTT. The full variable domain, its missing parts supplied by reference TRBV11-2 and TRBJ1-1, is EAGVAQSPRYKIIEKRQSVAFWCNPISGHATLYWYQQILGQGPKLLIQFQNNGVVDDSQLPKDRFSAERLKGVDSTLKIQPAKLEDSAVYLCASSFRQGWAEAFFGQGTRLTVV.